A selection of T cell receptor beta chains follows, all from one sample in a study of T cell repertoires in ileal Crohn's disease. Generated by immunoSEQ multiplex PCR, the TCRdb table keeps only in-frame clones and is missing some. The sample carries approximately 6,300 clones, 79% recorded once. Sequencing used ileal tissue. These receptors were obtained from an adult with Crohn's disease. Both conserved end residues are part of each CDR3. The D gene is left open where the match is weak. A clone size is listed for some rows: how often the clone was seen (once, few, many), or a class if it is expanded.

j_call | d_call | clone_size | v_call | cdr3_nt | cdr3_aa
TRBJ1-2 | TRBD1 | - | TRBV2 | TGTGCCAGCAGTGAATTCCCGACAGGGAACTATGGCTACACCTTC | CASSEFPTGNYGYTF
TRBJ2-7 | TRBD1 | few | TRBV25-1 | TGTGCCAGCAGCGATCTCGGGACAGCCCTCTACGAGCAGTACTTC | CASSDLGTALYEQYF
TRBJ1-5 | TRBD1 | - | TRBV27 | TGTGCCAGCAGCCGAACATTAGGGACAGGGGACAATCAGCCCCAGCATTTT | CASSRTLGTGDNQPQHF
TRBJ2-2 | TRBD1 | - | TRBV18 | TGTGCCAGCTCACCAAAGGACAGGGTCACCGGGGAGCTGTTTTTT | CASSPKDRVTGELFF
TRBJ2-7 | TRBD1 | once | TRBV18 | TGTGCCAGCTCAACCTCAGAAGGGGGCCCCTACGAGCAGTACTTC | CASSTSEGGPYEQYF
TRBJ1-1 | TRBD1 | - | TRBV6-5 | TGTGCCAGCAGTCCCCCCGACAGGGCGGGGGAAGCTTTCTTT | CASSPPDRAGEAFF
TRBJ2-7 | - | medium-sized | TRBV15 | TGTGCCACCAGCAAATACCGGGAGTCCTACGAGCAGTACTTC | CATSKYRESYEQYF
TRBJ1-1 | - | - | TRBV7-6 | TGTGCCAGCAGCCGAGACGGACACTTGAACACTGAAGCTTTCTTT | CASSRDGHLNTEAFF
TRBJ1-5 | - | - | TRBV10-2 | TGCGCCAGCAGTGAAGGGAGAACGGGACAGCCCCAGCATTTT | CASSEGRTGQPQHF
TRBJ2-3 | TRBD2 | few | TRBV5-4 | TGTGCCAGCAGCTTGGCCGGGACAGCTACTAGCGGGAGGGTAACAGATACGCAGTATTTT | CASSLAGTATSGRVTDTQYF
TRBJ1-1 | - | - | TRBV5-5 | TGTGCCAGCAGCCCCCACGGGCCTTTACAGGTCCAGGACACTGAAGCTTTCTTT | CASSPHGPLQVQDTEAFF
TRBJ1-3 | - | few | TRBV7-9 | TGTGCCAGCAGCTATGTTAGCCCTGGAAACACCATATATTTT | CASSYVSPGNTIYF
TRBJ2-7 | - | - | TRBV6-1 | TGTGCCAGCACTACGACGACAAGGGGGGAGCAGTACTTC | CASTTTTRGEQYF
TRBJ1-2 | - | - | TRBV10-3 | TGTGCCATCAGGGGCGGGGAATCGGACTATGGCTACACCTTC | CAIRGGESDYGYTF
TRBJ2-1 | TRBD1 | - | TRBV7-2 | TGTGCCAGCAGCTCGGACAGGTACAATGAGCAGTTCTTC | CASSSDRYNEQFF
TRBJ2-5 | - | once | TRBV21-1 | TGTGCCAGGAGAGAGACCCAGTACTTC | CARRETQYF
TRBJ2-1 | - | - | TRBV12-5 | TGTGCTAGTGGTTTACCCGGCCCTACAGGGAAGCAGTTCTTC | CASGLPGPTGKQFF